One sample yielded the 18 T cell receptor beta chains listed below, sequenced in a study of T cells after yellow fever vaccination. TCRdb itself ran the 5' RACE reads through MiXCR, one entry per CDR3 protein. Of about 300,000 distinct CDR3 sequences listed, 6.8% are singletons. This specimen consisted of PBMCs, obtained more than 35 days after the first yellow fever vaccination. The source is a man younger than 30 who received the YFV17D yellow fever vaccine.

The sample holds many counts of this clonotype. The chain employs TRBV5-1 and TRBJ1-1, with 9 positions matching TRBD1. CDR3 length equals 15 residues. Germline CDR1 reads SGHRS; CDR2 reads YFSETQ. V trimming: 4 bases; J trimming: 4 bases; junction bases outside the gene matches: 8. CDR3 residues: CASSPTGGWGTEAFF. The CDR3 DNA reads as TGCGCCAGCAGCCCGACAGGGGGTTGGGGCACTGAAGCTTTCTTT.

The rearrangement links TRBV2 to TRBJ1-5; weak D call: TRBD1 (5 bases). Between the trimmed V and J ends, which lost 2 bases and 10 bases, there was a span of 12 bases. This CDR3 has 13 residues. From germline, CDR1 is SNHLY and CDR2 FYNNEI. The CDR3 DNA reads as TGTGCCAGCAGTGAATCAGGGTTGGGCCCCCAGCATTTT. Its translation is CASSESGLGPQHF.

This clonotype was counted many times. The chain carries TRBV5-1 and TRBJ2-7, with 7 nucleotides matching TRBD1. The length of the CDR3 is 15 residues. The V segment lost 4 bases and the J segment 0 bases; nucleotides outside the gene matches: 7. The germline CDR1 and CDR2 sequences are SGHRS and YFSETQ. The CDR3 reads CASSPRGQSSYEQYF. The CDR3 DNA is TGCGCCAGCAGCCCCCGGGGACAGAGCTCCTACGAGCAGTACTTC. Full variable domain (rest looked up from reference TRBV5-1 and TRBJ2-7): KAGVTQTPRYLIKTRGQQVTLSCSPISGHRSVSWYQQTPGQGLQFLFEYFSETQRNKGNFPGRFSGRQFSNSRSEMNVSTLELGDSALYLCASSPRGQSSYEQYFGPGTRLTVT.

This clonotype was observed many times. The genes are TRBV5-6 and TRBJ2-5, with D perhaps assigned TRBD1 or TRBD2 (5 bases each). CDR3 size: 14 residues. Germline values: CDR1 SGHDT, CDR2 YYEEEE. V dropped 0 bases and J dropped 7 bases, with 13 bases sitting between them. The CDR3 bases are TGTGCCAGCAGCTTGGAATGGGACCGATCGACCCAGTACTTC. Its translation: CASSLEWDRSTQYF.

Ten or more counts support this clonotype. The V gene is TRBV7-3, the J gene TRBJ1-1, with 8 bases matching TRBD1. CDR1 and CDR2 (germline): SGHTA, FQGTGA. V was clipped by 3 bases and J by 6 bases; unmatched bases: 6. The CDR3 covers 14 residues. CDR3 sequence (DNA): TGTGCCAGCAGCTTTACAGGGGGGAATTCTGAAGCTTTCTTT. As protein: CASSFTGGNSEAFF.

This clonotype was seen repeatedly, ten times or more. The J gene is TRBJ2-1, the V gene TRBV7-2, with unresolved D. The CDR3 contains 13 residues. V lost 1 base to trimming and J lost 5 bases, with 6 bases between them. Germline values: CDR1 SGHTA, CDR2 FQGNSA. CDR3 protein: CASSLGWDNEQFF. The DNA for the CDR3 is TGTGCCAGCAGCTTAGGCTGGGACAATGAGCAGTTCTTC.

V and J are TRBV5-4 and TRBJ1-2; D is uncertain. Per the germline V gene, CDR1 is SGHNT and CDR2 is YYREEE (reference sequence). This CDR3 spans 11 amino acids. The ends were cut back, 3 bases at V and 4 bases at J, with 4 bases in the middle. DNA of the CDR3: TGTGCCAGCAGCTCAACCTATGGCTACACCTTC. This gives the protein CASSSTYGYTF.

The chain couples TRBV7-3 to TRBJ1-5, with D unresolved. The V gene lost 5 bases and the J gene lost 6 bases, with 11 bases spanning the gap. This CDR3 is 13 amino acids long. CDR1 is SGHTA, CDR2 FQGTGA, per germline. In DNA, the CDR3 is TGTGCCAGCAGCCCCGGATCGGGTCAGCCCCAGCATTTT. Translated, it gives CASSPGSGQPQHF.

This clonotype was counted only a few times. The chain couples TRBV24-1 to TRBJ1-1, with a possible D match to TRBD1 (5 bases). CDR3 length: 13 amino acids. Deletions cut 8 bases from V and 3 bases from J, with 12 bases between. Germline CDR1 is KGHDR and CDR2 is SFDVKD. CDR3 sequence: CATTEGGDTEAFF. The CDR3 DNA is TGTGCCACCACCGAGGGAGGGGACACTGAAGCTTTCTTT.

This clonotype was observed a handful of times. CDR3 protein: CASSPNRGGRTDTQYF. In DNA, the CDR3 is TGCGCCAGCTCCCCGAATCGGGGGGGCCGCACAGATACGCAGTATTTT. This sequence joins TRBV5-1 and TRBJ2-3, with TRBD2 matching over 8 bases. Per the germline V gene, CDR1 is SGHRS and CDR2 is YFSETQ. The CDR3 sequence is 16 residues long. Germline trimming cut 7 bases from V and 1 base from J; bases unmatched to any gene: 11. The variable domain in full, completed from reference TRBV5-1 and TRBJ2-3, reads KAGVTQTPRYLIKTRGQQVTLSCSPISGHRSVSWYQQTPGQGLQFLFEYFSETQRNKGNFPGRFSGRQFSNSRSEMNVSTLELGDSALYLCASSPNRGGRTDTQYFGPGTRLTVL.

In its sample, this clonotype was seen many times. V and J are TRBV7-2 and TRBJ2-7; unclear D gene. CDR3 length equals 14 residues. Trimming shortened V by 4 bases and J by 3 bases, and 13 bases separated the two germline ends. Germline CDR1 and CDR2: SGHTA and FQGNSA. CDR3 sequence reads: CASSSPGGGYEQYF. CDR3 in DNA: TGTGCCAGCAGCTCCCCCGGCGGCGGCTACGAGCAGTACTTC.

V gene TRBV9 combines with J gene TRBJ2-3; TRBD2 matches at 15 bases. Germline CDR1 SGDLS, CDR2 YYNGEE. This CDR3 region has 16 residues. Trimming removed 3 bases from V and 5 bases from J; junction bases left unmatched: 4. This CDR3 is CASSAGLAGGEDTQYF. The CDR3 nucleotides are TGTGCCAGCAGCGCCGGACTAGCGGGGGGGGAAGATACGCAGTATTTT.

This clonotype showed up many times. This chain uses TRBV29-1 with TRBJ2-7; a possible D gene is TRBD1 (6 bases). Germline-derived CDR1 and CDR2 are SQVTM and ANQGSEA. The germline V and J ends were trimmed by 8 bases and 1 base, with 15 bases remaining between them. The CDR3 covers 13 residues. The CDR3 DNA sequence: TGCAGCTTCACCACGGACAGTTCCTACGAGCAGTACGTC. Its translation is CSFTTDSSYEQYV.

This clonotype was detected a few times. The chain employs TRBV7-9 and TRBJ1-4; D is undetermined. Germline V lookup: CDR1 SEHNR, CDR2 FQNEAQ (reference sequence). The CDR3 totals 14 residues. The V end was cut by 1 base, the J end by 2 bases, with 5 bases between. CDR3 region: CASSLEDTNEKLFF. Written as DNA, the CDR3 is TGTGCCAGCAGCTTAGAGGACACTAATGAAAAACTGTTTTTT.

This clonotype was counted between two and nine times. The rearrangement uses TRBV6-2 or TRBV6-3 and TRBJ2-7; D unclear. The CDR3 contains 15 residues. The V gene lost 5 bases and the J gene lost 1 base, with 15 bases spanning the gap. CDR1 and CDR2 from the germline V gene are MNHEY and SVGEGT. The CDR3: CASSPMRHRSYEQYV. CDR3 nucleotide sequence: TGTGCCAGCAGTCCTATGCGACATCGGTCCTACGAGCAGTACGTC.

This clonotype came up a few times. Here the CDR3 reads CASSLWASQNNEQFF. In nucleotides, the CDR3 is TGTGCCAGCAGTTTATGGGCCAGTCAAAACAATGAGCAGTTCTTC. The rearrangement uses TRBV27 and TRBJ2-1; D is ambiguous. V was trimmed by 1 base and J by 5 bases, leaving 12 bases between them. The CDR3 has 15 amino acids. The germline gives CDR1 MNHEY, CDR2 SMNVEV (reference sequence).

A remark on this clonotype: It may be a read error: a sequence one base away is much more abundant. The CDR3 carries no conserved terminal phenylalanine or tryptophan, so it likely arises from a read error. V gene TRBV4-2 combines with J gene TRBJ2-3, with TRBD2 matching over 9 bases. After removal of 6 bases from V and 4 bases from J, the junction contained 11 bases not matched to a gene. Germline V gene sequence: CDR1 LGHNA, CDR2 YNFKEQ. This CDR3 spans 16 amino acids. CDR3: CASSYNSGGVADTQYS. CDR3 coding DNA: TGTGCCAGCAGTTATAATAGCGGGGGCGTAGCAGATACGCAGTATTCT.

V and J are TRBV28 and TRBJ1-5; D not certain. This CDR3 spans 12 amino acids. Per the germline V gene, CDR1 is MDHEN and CDR2 is SYDVKM. Trimming took off 3 bases at V and 7 bases at J, with 7 bases between the two ends. The CDR3 bases are TGTGCCAGCAGTTTGCTACGACAGCCCCAGCATTTT. This sequence encodes CASSLLRQPQHF.